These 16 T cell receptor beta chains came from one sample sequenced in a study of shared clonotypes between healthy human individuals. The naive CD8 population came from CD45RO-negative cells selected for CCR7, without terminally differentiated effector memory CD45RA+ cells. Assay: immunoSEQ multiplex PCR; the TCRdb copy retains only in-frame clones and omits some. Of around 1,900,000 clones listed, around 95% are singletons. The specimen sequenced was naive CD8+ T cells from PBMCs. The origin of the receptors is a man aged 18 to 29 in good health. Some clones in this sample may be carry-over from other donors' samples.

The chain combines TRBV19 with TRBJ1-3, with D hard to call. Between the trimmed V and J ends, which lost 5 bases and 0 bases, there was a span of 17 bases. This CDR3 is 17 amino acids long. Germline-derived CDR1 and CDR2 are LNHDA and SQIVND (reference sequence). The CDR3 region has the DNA TGTGCCAGTAGTGCTCCGGGCCTCCTTCGCTCTGGAAACACCATATATTTT. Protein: CASSAPGLLRSGNTIYF.

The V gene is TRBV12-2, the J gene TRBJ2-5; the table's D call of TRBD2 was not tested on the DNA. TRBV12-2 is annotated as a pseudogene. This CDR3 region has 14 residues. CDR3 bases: TGTGCAAGTCGCTTACCATACTACAGGACTAGCGCGTACTTC. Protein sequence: CASRLPYYRTSAYF.

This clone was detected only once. CDR3 sequence reads: CASSFPRGGTYEQYF. Written as DNA, the CDR3 is TGTGCCAGCAGTTTTCCAAGAGGGGGCACCTACGAGCAGTACTTC. The chain is built from TRBV28 and TRBJ2-7; 7 bases map to TRBD1. Germline CDR1 is MDHEN and CDR2 is SYDVKM. This CDR3 spans 15 amino acids. J was trimmed by 2 bases and V by 3 bases; bases with no gene match: 7.

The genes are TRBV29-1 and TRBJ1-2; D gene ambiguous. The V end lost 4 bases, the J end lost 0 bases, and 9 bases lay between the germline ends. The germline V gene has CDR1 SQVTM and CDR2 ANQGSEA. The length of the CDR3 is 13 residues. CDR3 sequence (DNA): TGCAGCGTTGTTGTAACCACTAACTATGGCTACACCTTC. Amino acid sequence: CSVVVTTNYGYTF.

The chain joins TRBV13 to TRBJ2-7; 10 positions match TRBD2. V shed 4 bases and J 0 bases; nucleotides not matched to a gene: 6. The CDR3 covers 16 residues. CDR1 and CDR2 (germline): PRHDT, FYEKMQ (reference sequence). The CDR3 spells CASSYASGGFSYEQYF. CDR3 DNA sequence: TGTGCCAGCAGCTATGCTAGCGGGGGATTCTCCTACGAGCAGTACTTC.

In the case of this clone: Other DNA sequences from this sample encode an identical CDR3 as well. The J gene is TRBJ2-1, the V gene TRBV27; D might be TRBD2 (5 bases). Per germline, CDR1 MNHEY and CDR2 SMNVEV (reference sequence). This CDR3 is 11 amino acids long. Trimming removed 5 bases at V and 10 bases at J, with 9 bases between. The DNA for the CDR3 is TGTGCCAGCAGTAGTGGACTCGAGCAGTTCTTC. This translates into CASSSGLEQFF.

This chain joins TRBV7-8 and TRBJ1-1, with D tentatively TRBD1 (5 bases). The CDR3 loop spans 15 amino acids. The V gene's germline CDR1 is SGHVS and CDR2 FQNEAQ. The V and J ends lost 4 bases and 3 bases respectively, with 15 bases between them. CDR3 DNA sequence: TGTGCCAGCAGCTCTTTTTGGGGGGAGGACACTGAAGCTTTCTTT. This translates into CASSSFWGEDTEAFF.

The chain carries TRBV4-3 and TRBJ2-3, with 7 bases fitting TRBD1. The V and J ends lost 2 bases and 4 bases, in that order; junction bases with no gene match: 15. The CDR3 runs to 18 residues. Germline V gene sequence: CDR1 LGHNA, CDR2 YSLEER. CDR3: CASSQTLLTGVYPDTQYF. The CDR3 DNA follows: TGCGCCAGCAGCCAAACCCTATTAACAGGGGTCTATCCAGATACGCAGTATTTT.

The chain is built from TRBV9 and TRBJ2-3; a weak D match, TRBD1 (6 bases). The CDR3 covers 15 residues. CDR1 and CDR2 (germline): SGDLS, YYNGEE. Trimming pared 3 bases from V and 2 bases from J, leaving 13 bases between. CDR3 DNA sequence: TGTGCCAGCAGCGCCAGGGGTGGGTACACAGATACGCAGTATTTT. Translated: CASSARGGYTDTQYF.

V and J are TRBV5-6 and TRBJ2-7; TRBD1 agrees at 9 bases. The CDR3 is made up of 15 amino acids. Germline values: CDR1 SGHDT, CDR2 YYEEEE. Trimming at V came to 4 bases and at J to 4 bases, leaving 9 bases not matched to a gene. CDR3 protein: CASSLGTGKRYEQYF. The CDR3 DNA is TGTGCCAGCAGCCTGGGGACAGGGAAACGGTACGAGCAGTACTTC.

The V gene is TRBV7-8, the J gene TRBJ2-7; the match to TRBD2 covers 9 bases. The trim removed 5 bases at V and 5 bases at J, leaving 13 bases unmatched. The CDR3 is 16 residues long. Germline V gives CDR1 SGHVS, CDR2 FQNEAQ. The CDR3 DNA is TGTGCCAGCAGCCTCTCGAAGAGACTAGCGGTTAACGAGCAGTACTTC. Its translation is CASSLSKRLAVNEQYF.

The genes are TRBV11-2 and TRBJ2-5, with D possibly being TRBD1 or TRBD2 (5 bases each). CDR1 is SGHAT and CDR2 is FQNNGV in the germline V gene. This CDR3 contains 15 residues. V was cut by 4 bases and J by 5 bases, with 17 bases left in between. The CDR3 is CASSYSPEGRETQYF. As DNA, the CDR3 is TGTGCCAGCAGCTATTCACCCGAGGGGCGGGAGACCCAGTACTTC.

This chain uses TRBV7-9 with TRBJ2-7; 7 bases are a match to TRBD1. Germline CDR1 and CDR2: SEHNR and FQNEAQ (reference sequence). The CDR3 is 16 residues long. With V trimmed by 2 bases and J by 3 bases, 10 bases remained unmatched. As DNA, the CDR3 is TGTGCCAGCAGCTTAAGGGGACAGCGCCTTAACTACGAGCAGTACTTC. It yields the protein CASSLRGQRLNYEQYF.

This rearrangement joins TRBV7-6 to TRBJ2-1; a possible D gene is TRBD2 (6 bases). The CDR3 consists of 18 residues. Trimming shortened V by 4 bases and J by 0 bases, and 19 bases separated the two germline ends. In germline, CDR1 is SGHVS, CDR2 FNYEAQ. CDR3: CASSYLGAGLSSYNEQFF. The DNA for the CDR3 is TGTGCCAGCAGCTACTTAGGGGCGGGATTGAGCTCCTACAATGAGCAGTTCTTC.

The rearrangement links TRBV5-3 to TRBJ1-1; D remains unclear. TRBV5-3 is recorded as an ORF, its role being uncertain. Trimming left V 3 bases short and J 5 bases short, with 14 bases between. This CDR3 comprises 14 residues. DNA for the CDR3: TGTGCCAGAAGCTCCTACAGAGAGGCTACTGAAGCTTTCTTT. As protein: CARSSYREATEAFF.

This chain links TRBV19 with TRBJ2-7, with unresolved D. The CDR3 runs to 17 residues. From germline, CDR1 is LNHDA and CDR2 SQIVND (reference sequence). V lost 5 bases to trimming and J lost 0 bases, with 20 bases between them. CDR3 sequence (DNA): TGTGCCAGTAGTGGAGCATACCGGACCGGCCGCTCCTACGAGCAGTACTTC. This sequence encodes CASSGAYRTGRSYEQYF.